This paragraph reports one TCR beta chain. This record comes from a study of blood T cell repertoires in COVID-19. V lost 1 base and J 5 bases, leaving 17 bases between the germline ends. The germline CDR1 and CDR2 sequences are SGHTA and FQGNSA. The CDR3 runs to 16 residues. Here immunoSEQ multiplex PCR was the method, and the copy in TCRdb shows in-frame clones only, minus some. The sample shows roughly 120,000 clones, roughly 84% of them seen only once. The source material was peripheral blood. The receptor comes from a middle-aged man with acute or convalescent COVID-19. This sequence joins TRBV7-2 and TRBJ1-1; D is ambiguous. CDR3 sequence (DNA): TGTGCCAGCAGCTTAGAATGGAGGCTACAAGGGACTGAAGCTTTCTTT. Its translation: CASSLEWRLQGTEAFF.